This T cell receptor beta chain appears in the sequencing data of a study of cytotoxic CD8 clonotypes in ibrutinib-treated CLL. Study at large: Around 25 partial and 2 complete responses; at median approximately 6 years, roughly 14 remitted, about twelve progressed. Study-wide results and limits: Private clonotypes, not public ones, expanded at ibrutinib response.

Using immunoSEQ multiplex PCR, the repertoire was profiled, and TCRdb retains in-frame clones only, with some absent. The sample has about 310,000 clones, almost 80% seen once. Concerning this clone: No antigen is known for it.

PBMCs were cryopreserved, and 1.5 to 2.5 micrograms of genomic DNA from them went into TCR beta libraries. With 1 base removed from V and 4 bases from J, the gap between germline ends came to 8 bases. The germline gives CDR1 SGHDN, CDR2 FVKESK. The CDR3 contains 13 residues. The specimen comprised PBMCs, sampled before ibrutinib treatment. The sequence came from a human donor with chronic lymphocytic leukemia. The genes are TRBV14 and TRBJ2-7; the D is unclear. The CDR3 is CASSQAGDYEQYF. CDR3 nucleotide sequence: TGTGCCAGCAGCCAAGCAGGCGATTACGAGCAGTACTTC.